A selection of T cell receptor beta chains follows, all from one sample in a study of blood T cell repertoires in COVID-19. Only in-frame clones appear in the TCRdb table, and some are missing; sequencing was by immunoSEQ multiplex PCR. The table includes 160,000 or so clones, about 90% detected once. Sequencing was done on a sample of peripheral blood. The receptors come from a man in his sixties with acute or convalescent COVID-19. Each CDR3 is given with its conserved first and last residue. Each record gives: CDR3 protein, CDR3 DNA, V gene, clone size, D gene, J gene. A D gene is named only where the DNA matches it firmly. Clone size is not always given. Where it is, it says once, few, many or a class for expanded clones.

CDR3aa: CASSQVGQGPEAFF
CDR3nt: TGCGCCAGCAGCCAAGTGGGACAGGGCCCTGAAGCTTTCTTT
v_gene: TRBV4-1
abundance: once
d_gene: TRBD1
j_gene: TRBJ1-1

CDR3aa: CAWTFPRDRVFLDTEAFF
CDR3nt: TGTGCCTGGACCTTCCCCCGGGACAGGGTTTTTTTGGACACTGAAGCTTTCTTT
v_gene: TRBV30
abundance: .
d_gene: TRBD1
j_gene: TRBJ1-1

CDR3aa: CASTPGQESLYEQYF
CDR3nt: TGTGCCAGCACCCCAGGACAGGAGAGCCTCTACGAGCAGTACTTC
v_gene: TRBV6-1
abundance: .
d_gene: TRBD1
j_gene: TRBJ2-7

CDR3aa: CASSSVEANTGELFF
CDR3nt: TGCGCCAGCAGCTCAGTCGAGGCGAACACCGGGGAGCTGTTTTTT
v_gene: TRBV5-1
abundance: .
d_gene: .
j_gene: TRBJ2-2

CDR3aa: CASSLAGAGQEETQYF
CDR3nt: TGTGCCAGCAGCCTAGCGGGCGCCGGACAGGAAGAGACCCAGTACTTC
v_gene: TRBV27
abundance: .
d_gene: .
j_gene: TRBJ2-5

CDR3aa: CASRGSNQPQHF
CDR3nt: TGTGCTAGTCGAGGGAGCAATCAGCCCCAGCATTTT
v_gene: TRBV12-5
abundance: .
d_gene: .
j_gene: TRBJ1-5

CDR3aa: CASSTRQGLAEQYF
CDR3nt: TGTGCCAGCAGTACCAGACAGGGTTTGGCCGAGCAGTACTTC
v_gene: TRBV27
abundance: .
d_gene: TRBD1
j_gene: TRBJ2-7

CDR3aa: CASSSGRGQYRVGTEAFF
CDR3nt: TGTGCCAGCAGCTCTGGTAGGGGGCAATATCGAGTGGGCACTGAAGCTTTCTTT
v_gene: TRBV5-4
abundance: once
d_gene: TRBD1
j_gene: TRBJ1-1

CDR3aa: CASSLTETYEQYF
CDR3nt: TGTGCCAGTAGTTTGACAGAAACCTACGAGCAGTACTTC
v_gene: TRBV19
abundance: .
d_gene: .
j_gene: TRBJ2-7

CDR3aa: CASRLQGTSGGELCNEQFF
CDR3nt: TGTGCTAGCAGACTTCAGGGGACTAGCGGGGGGGAGTTGTGTAATGAGCAGTTCTTC
v_gene: TRBV7-7
abundance: .
d_gene: TRBD2
j_gene: TRBJ2-1

CDR3aa: CASSKGDRAYTEAFF
CDR3nt: TGTGCCAGCAGCAAAGGTGACAGGGCCTACACTGAAGCTTTCTTT
v_gene: TRBV21-1
abundance: .
d_gene: .
j_gene: TRBJ1-1

CDR3aa: CTSSQRQGNSLLHF
CDR3nt: TGCACCAGCAGCCAACGACAGGGTAATTCACTCCTCCACTTT
v_gene: TRBV1
abundance: .
d_gene: .
j_gene: TRBJ1-6

CDR3aa: CAWSQYSTTNEKLFF
CDR3nt: TGTGCCTGGAGCCAATACAGTACAACTAATGAAAAACTGTTTTTT
v_gene: TRBV30
abundance: .
d_gene: .
j_gene: TRBJ1-4

CDR3aa: CASSPPGRGDTEAFF
CDR3nt: TGTGCCAGCAGCCCACCGGGCAGGGGGGACACTGAAGCTTTCTTT
v_gene: TRBV7-2
abundance: .
d_gene: TRBD1
j_gene: TRBJ1-1

CDR3aa: CASSLARTADYGYTF
CDR3nt: TGTGCCAGCAGCTTAGCGCGGACAGCAGACTATGGCTACACCTTC
v_gene: TRBV7-9
abundance: .
d_gene: .
j_gene: TRBJ1-2

CDR3aa: CATSDRHSKGTDTQYF
CDR3nt: TGTGCCACCAGTGATAGGCATTCCAAGGGGACAGATACGCAGTATTTT
v_gene: TRBV24-1
abundance: .
d_gene: .
j_gene: TRBJ2-3

CDR3aa: CASSLQGAADTEAFF
CDR3nt: TGTGCCAGCAGCTTACAAGGGGCGGCGGACACTGAAGCTTTCTTT
v_gene: TRBV7-2
abundance: .
d_gene: .
j_gene: TRBJ1-1

CDR3aa: CASSLTGEGYTF
CDR3nt: TGTGCCAGCAGCTTGACAGGGGAAGGCTACACCTTC
v_gene: TRBV7-8
abundance: .
d_gene: TRBD1
j_gene: TRBJ1-2

CDR3aa: CASSLGTGAGSPLHF
CDR3nt: TGTGCCAGCAGCTTAGGTACAGGGGCTGGGTCACCCCTCCACTTT
v_gene: TRBV11-2
abundance: .
d_gene: TRBD1
j_gene: TRBJ1-6

CDR3aa: CASSLGRRGKDGYTF
CDR3nt: TGTGCCAGCAGCTTAGGGCGCAGGGGTAAGGATGGCTACACCTTC
v_gene: TRBV7-8
abundance: .
d_gene: .
j_gene: TRBJ1-2

CDR3aa: CASSPTTLPGEQYF
CDR3nt: TGTGCCAGCAGCCCCACAACCTTACCGGGGGAGCAGTACTTC
v_gene: TRBV5-5
abundance: .
d_gene: .
j_gene: TRBJ2-7

CDR3aa: CASTTHVRSSYNSPLHF
CDR3nt: TGTGCCAGCACCACTCACGTCCGGAGCTCCTATAATTCACCCCTCCACTTT
v_gene: TRBV27
abundance: .
d_gene: .
j_gene: TRBJ1-6

CDR3aa: CASSYVQGNNQPQHF
CDR3nt: TGTGCCAGCAGTTACGTCCAGGGCAATAATCAGCCCCAGCATTTT
v_gene: TRBV6-6
abundance: .
d_gene: .
j_gene: TRBJ1-5

CDR3aa: CASSLRDGGGKLFF
CDR3nt: TGTGCCAGCAGCCTCCGGGACGGAGGAGGGAAACTGTTTTTT
v_gene: TRBV3-1/TRBV3-2
abundance: .
d_gene: .
j_gene: TRBJ1-4

CDR3aa: CASSGGTDKEQYF
CDR3nt: TGTGCCAGCAGCGGAGGGACAGACAAGGAGCAGTACTTC
v_gene: TRBV9
abundance: .
d_gene: TRBD1
j_gene: TRBJ2-7

CDR3aa: CASRNDKNYGYTF
CDR3nt: TGTGCCAGCAGAAACGACAAGAACTATGGCTACACCTTC
v_gene: TRBV12-3/TRBV12-4
abundance: .
d_gene: .
j_gene: TRBJ1-2

CDR3aa: CAISEGLAETQYF
CDR3nt: TGTGCCATCAGTGAGGGACTAGCGGAGACCCAGTACTTC
v_gene: TRBV10-3
abundance: .
d_gene: TRBD2
j_gene: TRBJ2-5

CDR3aa: CASSPRTGGASDDGYTF
CDR3nt: TGCGCCAGCAGCCCCCGAACAGGGGGCGCCTCAGACGACGGCTACACCTTC
v_gene: TRBV4-1
abundance: .
d_gene: TRBD1
j_gene: TRBJ1-2

CDR3aa: CASRWGGKETQYF
CDR3nt: TGTGCCAGCAGGTGGGGGGGGAAAGAGACCCAGTACTTC
v_gene: TRBV28
abundance: .
d_gene: TRBD2
j_gene: TRBJ2-5

CDR3aa: CASRRDTTGELFF
CDR3nt: TGTGCCAGCCGACGGGACACCACCGGGGAGCTGTTTTTT
v_gene: TRBV14
abundance: .
d_gene: .
j_gene: TRBJ2-2

CDR3aa: CASSLGAGSGSTEAFF
CDR3nt: TGTGCCAGCAGCTTGGGAGCGGGGAGCGGTAGCACTGAAGCTTTCTTT
v_gene: TRBV5-4
abundance: .
d_gene: .
j_gene: TRBJ1-1

CDR3aa: CASSLGQKAYGYTF
CDR3nt: TGTGCCAGCAGCTTAGGACAGAAAGCCTATGGCTACACCTTC
v_gene: TRBV7-2
abundance: .
d_gene: .
j_gene: TRBJ1-2

CDR3aa: CASSYSVRLAGGTQYF
CDR3nt: TGTGCCAGCAGTTACTCGGTGCGGCTAGCGGGGGGTACGCAGTATTTT
v_gene: TRBV6-5
abundance: .
d_gene: TRBD2
j_gene: TRBJ2-3

CDR3aa: CASSRTSGNTIYF
CDR3nt: TGTGCCAGCAGCCGCACTTCTGGAAACACCATATATTTT
v_gene: TRBV28
abundance: .
d_gene: .
j_gene: TRBJ1-3

CDR3aa: CASSQEGGTGNEQFF
CDR3nt: TGCGCCAGCAGCCAAGAAGGGGGAACGGGCAATGAGCAGTTCTTC
v_gene: TRBV4-1
abundance: .
d_gene: .
j_gene: TRBJ2-1

CDR3aa: CAWSRPGTGGEAFF
CDR3nt: TGTGCCTGGAGTCGACCCGGGACAGGGGGTGAAGCTTTCTTT
v_gene: TRBV30
abundance: many
d_gene: TRBD1
j_gene: TRBJ1-1

CDR3aa: CASSPSGGTNEKLFF
CDR3nt: TGTGCCAGCAGCCCTAGCGGGGGCACTAATGAAAAACTGTTTTTT
v_gene: TRBV5-6
abundance: .
d_gene: .
j_gene: TRBJ1-4

CDR3aa: CASSPPGLGPNNEQFF
CDR3nt: TGTGCCAGCTCACCCCCGGGACTAGGCCCTAACAATGAGCAGTTCTTC
v_gene: TRBV18
abundance: .
d_gene: TRBD2
j_gene: TRBJ2-1

CDR3aa: CASSLDRDGYGYTF
CDR3nt: TGTGCCAGCAGCTTGGACAGGGATGGCTATGGCTACACCTTC
v_gene: TRBV7-8
abundance: .
d_gene: TRBD1
j_gene: TRBJ1-2

CDR3aa: CATSGGTGGYSNQPQHF
CDR3nt: TGTGCCACCAGTGGCGGGACAGGGGGCTATAGCAATCAGCCCCAGCATTTT
v_gene: TRBV24-1
abundance: .
d_gene: TRBD1
j_gene: TRBJ1-5